This T cell receptor (beta chain) was observed in a study of blood T cell repertoires in COVID-19. Study context: There were acute and convalescent COVID-19 samples, and they came from the United States, Italy and Spain. From T cells, B-cell-depleted T cells, or PBMCs came the material, which was cDNA or gDNA.

CDR1 and CDR2 from the germline V gene are MDHEN and SYDVKM. V trimming: 5 bases; J trimming: 1 base; junction bases outside the gene matches: 3. The CDR3 is 16 residues long. Original processing methods: The authors estimated nucleated cell counts from reference gene primer amplification. Method: immunoSEQ multiplex PCR; TCRdb's copy keeps in-frame clones and lacks some. V and J calls and clone size are given by that table; D and trimming were obtained from the DNA. The table records over 200,000 clones, 90% of them present only once. Assignment of participants to cohorts was predicated upon participant-reported clinical history.

The chain combines TRBV28 with TRBJ2-5; TRBD2 agrees at 14 bases. The TCR sequence derives from a man aged 30 to 45 who had been exposed to COVID-19. Material: PBMCs or T cells enriched from blood (not recorded which). The CDR3, as DNA: TGTGCCAGCAGTAACGGACTAGCGGGGGGCCAAGAGACCCAGTACTTC. This codes for CASSNGLAGGQETQYF.